Following are 5 T cell receptor beta chains from one sample sequenced in a study of blood T cell repertoires in COVID-19. The data were produced by immunoSEQ multiplex PCR, yet TCRdb's version contains in-frame clones alone and is incomplete. The sample lists almost 400,000 clones, roughly 86% seen once, with 1.5% to 2% in the top ten. Sequenced input: PBMCs or T cells enriched from blood (not recorded which). These receptor sequences come from a woman younger than 45 who had recovered from COVID-19.

CDR3 nucleotides: TGTGCCAGCAGCCAGGACAGGAACACTGAAGCTTTCTTT. It yields the protein CASSQDRNTEAFF. The chain is built from TRBV11-3 and TRBJ1-1; D is perhaps TRBD1 (6 bases). CDR3 length: 13 residues. CDR1 and CDR2 (germline): SGHNT, YENEEA. Trimming pared 5 bases from V and 1 base from J, leaving 8 bases between. The full variable domain, with the rest looked up from reference TRBV11-3 and TRBJ1-1, is EAGVVQSPRYKIIEKKQPVAFWCNPISGHNTLYWYLQNLGQGPELLIRYENEEAVDDSQLPKDRFSAERLKGVDSTLKIQPAELGDSAVYLCASSQDRNTEAFFGQGTRLTVV.

The CDR3 region is CSVDGADEQFF. The CDR3 DNA reads TGCAGCGTTGATGGCGCGGATGAGCAGTTCTTC. J is TRBJ2-1 and V is TRBV29-1; D is ambiguous. Germline lookup yields CDR1 SQVTM and CDR2 ANQGSEA. Deletions cut 3 bases from V and 8 bases from J, with 8 bases between. The CDR3 has 11 amino acids.

The rearrangement uses TRBV29-1 and TRBJ1-1; D unresolved. The CDR3 totals 14 residues. V was pared by 4 bases and J by 0 bases, with 12 bases between. The germline V gene has CDR1 SQVTM and CDR2 ANQGSEA. The CDR3 region is CSVGAGGLNTEAFF. Written as DNA, the CDR3 is TGCAGCGTTGGTGCAGGTGGGTTGAACACTGAAGCTTTCTTT.

J is TRBJ1-2 and V is TRBV27, with TRBD1 as a possible D gene (5 bases). Per germline, CDR1 MNHEY and CDR2 SMNVEV (reference sequence). V lost 5 bases and J 8 bases, leaving 21 bases between the germline ends. This CDR3 is 15 amino acids long. CDR3 nucleotide sequence: TGTGCCAGCAGTCTGGCCCGTTCGGGGGTGTTGGGCTACACCTTC. This translates into CASSLARSGVLGYTF.

The chain is built from TRBV5-6 and TRBJ2-7; a possible D gene is TRBD2 (5 bases). Germline values: CDR1 SGHDT, CDR2 YYEEEE. The V gene lost 4 bases and the J gene lost 0 bases, with 8 bases spanning the gap. The CDR3 is made up of 13 amino acids. The CDR3 coding sequence is TGTGCCAGCAGCCCCGGAGGCTCCTACGAGCAGTACTTC. This sequence encodes CASSPGGSYEQYF.